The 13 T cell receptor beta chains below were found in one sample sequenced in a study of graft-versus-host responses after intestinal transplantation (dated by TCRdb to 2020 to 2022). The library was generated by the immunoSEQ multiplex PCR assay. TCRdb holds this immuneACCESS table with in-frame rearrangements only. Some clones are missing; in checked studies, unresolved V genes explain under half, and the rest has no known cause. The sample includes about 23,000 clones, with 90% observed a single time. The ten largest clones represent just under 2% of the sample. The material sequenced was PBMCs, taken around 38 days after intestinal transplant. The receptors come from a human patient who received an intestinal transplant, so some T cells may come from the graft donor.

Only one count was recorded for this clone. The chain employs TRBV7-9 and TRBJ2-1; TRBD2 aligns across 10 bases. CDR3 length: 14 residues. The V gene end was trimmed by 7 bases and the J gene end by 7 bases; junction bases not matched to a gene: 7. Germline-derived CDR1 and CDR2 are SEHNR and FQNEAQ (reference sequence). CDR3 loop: CASTLAGVANEQFF. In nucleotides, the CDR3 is TGTGCCAGCACCCTAGCGGGAGTCGCTAATGAGCAGTTCTTC.

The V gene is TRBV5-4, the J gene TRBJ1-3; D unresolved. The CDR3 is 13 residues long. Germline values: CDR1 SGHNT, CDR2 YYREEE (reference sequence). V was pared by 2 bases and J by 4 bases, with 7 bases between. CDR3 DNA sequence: TGTGCCAGCAGCTTCTCGAGCGGAAACACCATATATTTT. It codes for CASSFSSGNTIYF. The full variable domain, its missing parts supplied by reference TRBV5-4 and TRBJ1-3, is ETGVTQSPTHLIKTRGQQVTLRCSSQSGHNTVSWYQQALGQGPQFIFQYYREEENGRGNFPPRFSGLQFPNYSSELNVNALELDDSALYLCASSFSSGNTIYFGEGSWLTVV.

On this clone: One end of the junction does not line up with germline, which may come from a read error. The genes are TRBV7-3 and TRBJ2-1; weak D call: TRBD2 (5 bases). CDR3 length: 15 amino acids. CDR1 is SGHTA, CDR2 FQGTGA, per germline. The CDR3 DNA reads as TGTGCCAGCAGCCTAACTCGACGGGGATACAATGAGCAGCTCTTC. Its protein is CASSLTRRGYNEQLF.

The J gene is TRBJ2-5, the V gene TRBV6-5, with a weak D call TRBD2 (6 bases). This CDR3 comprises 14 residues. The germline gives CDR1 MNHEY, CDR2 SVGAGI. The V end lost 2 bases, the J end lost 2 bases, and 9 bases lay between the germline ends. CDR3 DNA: TGTGCCAGCAGTTACCCGGGAGAACAAGAGACCCAGTACTTC. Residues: CASSYPGEQETQYF.

In DNA, the CDR3 is TGTGCCAGTAAATCGGCTAGCGGGAGTTACGAGCAGTACTTC. It encodes CASKSASGSYEQYF. This chain connects TRBV19 to TRBJ2-7, with 10 bases identical to TRBD2. The CDR3 consists of 14 residues. Germline assignment: CDR1 LNHDA and CDR2 SQIVND (reference sequence). The ends lost 7 bases at V and 4 bases at J; junction bases unmatched: 7. Together with reference TRBV19 and TRBJ2-7, the CDR3 gives the full variable domain: DGGITQSPKYLFRKEGQNVTLSCEQNLNHDAMYWYRQDPGQGLRLIYYSQIVNDFQKGDIAEGYSVSREKKESFPLTVTSAQKNPTAFYLCASKSASGSYEQYFGPGTRLTVT.

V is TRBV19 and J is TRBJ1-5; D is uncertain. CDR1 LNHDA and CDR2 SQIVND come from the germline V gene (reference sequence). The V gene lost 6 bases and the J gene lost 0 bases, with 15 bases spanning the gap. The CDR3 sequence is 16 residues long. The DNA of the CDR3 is TGTGCCAGTAGACCAACTCTTTTCTATAGCAATCAGCCCCAGCATTTT. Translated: CASRPTLFYSNQPQHF.

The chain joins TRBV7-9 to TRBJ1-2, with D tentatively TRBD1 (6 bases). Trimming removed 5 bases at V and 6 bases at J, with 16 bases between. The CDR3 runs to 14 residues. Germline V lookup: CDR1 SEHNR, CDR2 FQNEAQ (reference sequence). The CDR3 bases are TGTGCCAGCAGCAAGGGGGGCAGCGGGGATGGCTACACCTTC. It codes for CASSKGGSGDGYTF.

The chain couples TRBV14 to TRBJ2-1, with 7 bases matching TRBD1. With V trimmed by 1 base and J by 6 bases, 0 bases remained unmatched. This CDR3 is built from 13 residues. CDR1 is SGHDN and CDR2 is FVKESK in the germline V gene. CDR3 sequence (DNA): TGTGCCAGCAGCCAAGGACAGGGCAATGAGCAGTTCTTC. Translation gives CASSQGQGNEQFF.

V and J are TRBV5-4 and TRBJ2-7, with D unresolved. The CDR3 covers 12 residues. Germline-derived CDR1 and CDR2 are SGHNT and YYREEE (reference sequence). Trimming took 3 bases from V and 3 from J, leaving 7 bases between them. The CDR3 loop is CASSSDGYEQYF. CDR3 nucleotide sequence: TGTGCCAGCAGCTCTGACGGCTACGAGCAGTACTTC.

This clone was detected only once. The CDR3 DNA sequence: TGTGCCAGCAGCCGCATCGACAGGTACAGCTCCTACAATGAGCAGTTCTTC. Translating it yields CASSRIDRYSSYNEQFF. This chain uses TRBV28 with TRBJ2-1; D might be TRBD1 (6 bases). Germline-derived CDR1 and CDR2 are MDHEN and SYDVKM. The CDR3 extends over 17 amino acids. V lost 6 bases to trimming and J lost 0 bases, with 18 bases between them.

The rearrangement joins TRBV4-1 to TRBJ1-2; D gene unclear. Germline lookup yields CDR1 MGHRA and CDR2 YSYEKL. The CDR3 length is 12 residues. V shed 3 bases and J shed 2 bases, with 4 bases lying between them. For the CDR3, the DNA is TGCGCCAGCAGCCAGGGGAACTATGGCTACACCTTC. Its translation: CASSQGNYGYTF.

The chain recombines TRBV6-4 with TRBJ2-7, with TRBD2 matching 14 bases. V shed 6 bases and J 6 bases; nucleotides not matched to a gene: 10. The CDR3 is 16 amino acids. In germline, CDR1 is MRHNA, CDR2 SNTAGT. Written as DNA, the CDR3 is TGTGCCAGCAGATGGACTAGCGGGAGGACCGGGGGCGAGCAGTACTTC. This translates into CASRWTSGRTGGEQYF.

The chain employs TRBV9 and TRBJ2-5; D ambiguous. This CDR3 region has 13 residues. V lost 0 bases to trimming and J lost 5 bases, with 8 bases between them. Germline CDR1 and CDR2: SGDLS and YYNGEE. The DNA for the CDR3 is TGTGCCAGCAGCGTAGACGCGCCGGAGACCCAGTACTTC. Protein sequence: CASSVDAPETQYF. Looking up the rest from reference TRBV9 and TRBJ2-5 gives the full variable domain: DSGVTQTPKHLITATGQRVTLRCSPRSGDLSVYWYQQSLDQGLQFLIQYYNGEERAKGNILERFSAQQFPDLHSELNLSSLELGDSALYFCASSVDAPETQYFGPGTRLLVL.